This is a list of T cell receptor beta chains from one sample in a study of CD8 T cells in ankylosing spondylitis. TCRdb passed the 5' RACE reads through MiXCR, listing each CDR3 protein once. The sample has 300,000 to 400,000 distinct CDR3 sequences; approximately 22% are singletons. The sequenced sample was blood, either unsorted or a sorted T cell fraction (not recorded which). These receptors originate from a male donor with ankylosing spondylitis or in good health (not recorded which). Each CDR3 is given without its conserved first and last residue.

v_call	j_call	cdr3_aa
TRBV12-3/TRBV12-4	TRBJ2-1	ASSREGGEQF
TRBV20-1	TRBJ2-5	SARVAGGFQETQY
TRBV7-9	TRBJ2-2	ASKGTGELF
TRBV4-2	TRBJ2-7	ASSQSSGVGEQY
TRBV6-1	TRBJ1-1	ASGERGGGTEAF
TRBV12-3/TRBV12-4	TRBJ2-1	ASSFENEQF
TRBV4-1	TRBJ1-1	ASSQAIPGNTEAF
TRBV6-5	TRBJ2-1	ASSYSGGSEQF
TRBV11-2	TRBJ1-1	ASSPADQTTNTEAF
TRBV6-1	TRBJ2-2	ASSELDTGELF
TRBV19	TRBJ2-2	ASSHRDGNTGELF
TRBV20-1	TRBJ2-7	SASIAGGWSYEQY
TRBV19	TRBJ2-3	ASTIGGDTQY
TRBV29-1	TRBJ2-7	SVMGPLPHPREQY
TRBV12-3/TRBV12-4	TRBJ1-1	ASSLGRFLAF
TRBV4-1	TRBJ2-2	AIRGGTGELF
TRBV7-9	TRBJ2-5	ASSSKSGTGVDETQY
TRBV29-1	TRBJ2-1	SVEDLDVGYNEQF
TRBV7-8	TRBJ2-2	ASSLGEGVTGELF
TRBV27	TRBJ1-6	ASSLSLNSPLH
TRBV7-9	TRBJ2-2	ASIPTPGPGELF
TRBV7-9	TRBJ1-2	ASSVDGGGYT
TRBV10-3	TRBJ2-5	AISAPGEQETQY
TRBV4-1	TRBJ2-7	ASSQDPVGTLEQY
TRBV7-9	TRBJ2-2	ASSSRQGYVDGELF
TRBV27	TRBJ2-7	ASSQRTGGLYEQY
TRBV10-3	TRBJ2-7	AISDVVSSYEQY
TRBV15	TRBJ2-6	ATSRDGYSGANVLT
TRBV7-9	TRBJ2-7	ASSPRTIEQY
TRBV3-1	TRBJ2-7	ASSQVWRGRYEQY
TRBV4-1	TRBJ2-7	ASSQLGYAYEQY
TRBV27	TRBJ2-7	ASSGLAGGYEQY
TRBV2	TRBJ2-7	ASSPNSEQY
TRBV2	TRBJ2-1	ASSGTSSQQPHNEQF
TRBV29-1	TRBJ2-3	SAEGSPDTQY
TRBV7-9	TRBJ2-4	ASSSFDSDIQY
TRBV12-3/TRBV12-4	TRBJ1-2	ASSPGTGFGYT
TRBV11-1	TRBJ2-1	ASSSRRSYNEQF
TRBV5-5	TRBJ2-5	ASSLVVGGLETQY
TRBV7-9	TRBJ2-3	ASRAGTGGMDTQY
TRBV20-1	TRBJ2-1	SARQTTYNEQF
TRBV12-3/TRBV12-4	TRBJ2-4	ASSLGLGAKNIQY
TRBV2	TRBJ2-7	ASSGGGSSYEQY
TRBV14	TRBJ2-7	ASSQDRVAGGNEQY
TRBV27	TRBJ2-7	ASSLYETGNEQY
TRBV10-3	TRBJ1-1	AISDPGDVDTEAF
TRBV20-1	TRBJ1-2	SGGGYT
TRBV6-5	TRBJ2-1	ASRPAGNEQF